Below, 24 T cell receptor beta chains from the same sample are listed, as sequenced in a study of neurological immune-mediated disorders. TCRdb fed the 5' RACE reads into MiXCR, producing one record per CDR3 protein. The sample shows 57,000 or so distinct CDR3 sequences, about 10% of them seen only once. Sequences were obtained from PBMCs. The receptor set was obtained from a man in his sixties in good health.

This clonotype was counted ten times or more. The V and J genes are TRBV4-3 and TRBJ1-1; a possible D gene is TRBD1 (5 bases). Germline CDR1 and CDR2: LGHNA and YSLEER. The CDR3 length is 16 residues. Trimming took 3 bases from V and 5 from J, leaving 19 bases between them. In DNA form, the CDR3 reads TGCGCCAGCAGCCACGCCGGGACTGCCTACGAGACTGAAGCTTTCTTT. This sequence encodes CASSHAGTAYETEAFF.

This clonotype has a count of ten or more. The chain has TRBV10-1 and TRBJ2-2; D gene uncertain. Trimming removed 1 base at V and 0 bases at J, with 9 bases between. Germline V gene sequence: CDR1 WNHNN, CDR2 SYGVQD (reference sequence). The CDR3 contains 16 residues. This chain's CDR3 is CASSEWVGPNTGELFF. In DNA, the CDR3 is TGCGCCAGCAGTGAGTGGGTGGGCCCGAACACCGGGGAGCTGTTTTTT.

This clonotype has ten or more counts. The V call is TRBV6-6, the J call TRBJ1-6; D possibly corresponds to TRBD1 (6 bases). Trimming pared 5 bases from V and 8 bases from J, leaving 16 bases between. Germline V gene data show CDR1 as MNHNY and CDR2 as SVGAGI (reference sequence). CDR3 size: 15 residues. The chain's CDR3 is CASSVTGGGYSPLHF. CDR3 in DNA: TGTGCCAGCAGTGTGACAGGTGGGGGGTATTCACCCCTCCACTTT.

This clonotype was picked up many times. CDR3 coding DNA: TGTGCCAGCAGTTCACCTTCCCCGGGACAGGGGACTGAAGCTTTCTTT. Protein product: CASSSPSPGQGTEAFF. This chain joins TRBV6-2 or TRBV6-3 and TRBJ1-1, with 10 bases matching TRBD1. The V gene end was trimmed by 4 bases and the J gene end by 5 bases; junction bases not matched to a gene: 10. The germline CDR1 and CDR2 sequences are MNHEY and SVGEGT. The CDR3 sequence is 16 residues long.

The chain uses TRBV19 and TRBJ1-5; unclear D gene. V gave up 5 bases and J gave up 9 bases, with 17 bases separating them. The CDR3 spans 14 residues. CDR1 is LNHDA and CDR2 is SQIVND in the germline V gene (reference sequence). The CDR3 protein is CASSFPGGRRPQHF. The CDR3 DNA reads TGTGCCAGTAGTTTCCCCGGCGGTCGAAGGCCCCAGCATTTT.

This clonotype was recorded many times. This CDR3 is CASSLLGTTTGDTQYF. DNA of the CDR3: TGTGCCAGCAGCTTATTGGGGACCACCACAGGGGATACGCAGTATTTT. The V and J genes are TRBV11-2 and TRBJ2-3, with D maybe TRBD1 (6 bases). From germline, CDR1 is SGHAT and CDR2 FQNNGV. Trimming took 2 bases from V and 6 from J, leaving 18 bases between them. CDR3 length equals 16 residues.

This clonotype was counted many times. The genes are TRBV12-3 or TRBV12-4 and TRBJ1-2, with a weak D call TRBD1 (5 bases). The length of the CDR3 is 14 residues. Trimming took off 3 bases at V and 8 bases at J, with 16 bases between the two ends. The CDR3 reads CASSLVQSGDGYTF. CDR3 nucleotide sequence: TGTGCCAGCAGTTTGGTCCAATCGGGGGACGGCTACACCTTC.

There are many counts of this clonotype. The chain couples TRBV7-8 to TRBJ2-3, with a weak D call TRBD2 (6 bases). Germline lookup yields CDR1 SGHVS and CDR2 FQNEAQ. V lost 1 base and J lost 3, with 17 bases in between. The CDR3 consists of 17 residues. The CDR3 bases are TGTGCCAGCAGCTTAGTCGGTGCGGGGTTATCGACAGATACGCAGTATTTT. Translation gives CASSLVGAGLSTDTQYF.

Comment on this clonotype: This may stem from a read error, because a much larger clone lies one nucleotide away. The gene calls are TRBV7-2 and TRBJ1-2, with 7 bases matching TRBD1. Germline V CDR1 and CDR2: SGHTA, FQGNSA. This CDR3 is built from 15 residues. CDR3 nucleotides: TGTGTCAGCAGCTTCTATGGGACAGTCTCAAATGGCTACACCTTC. Amino acid sequence: CVSSFYGTVSNGYTF. The full variable domain, completed using reference TRBV7-2 and TRBJ1-2, is GAGVSQSPSNKVTEKGKDVELRCDPISGHTALYWYRQSLGQGLEFLIYFQGNSAPDKSGLPSDRFSAERTGGSVSTLTIQRTQQEDSAVYLCVSSFYGTVSNGYTFGSGTRLTVV.

This clonotype was seen repeatedly, ten times or more. The chain recombines TRBV10-2 with TRBJ1-1; a possible D gene is TRBD1 (5 bases). V gave up 6 bases and J gave up 1 base, with 12 bases separating them. Germline lookup yields CDR1 WSHSY and CDR2 SAAADI. The CDR3 runs to 14 residues. The CDR3 DNA follows: TGCGCCAGCAGCGGCCTTCAGGGGAACACTGAAGCTTTCTTT. It yields the protein CASSGLQGNTEAFF.

This clonotype was seen more than once but under ten times. The chain employs TRBV3-1 and TRBJ2-3; D is unresolved. This CDR3 has 15 residues. Germline CDR1 and CDR2: LGHDT and YNNKEL (reference sequence). Trimming removed 1 base at V and 5 bases at J, with 13 bases between. The CDR3 sequence is CASSQVHSVRDTQYF. Here the CDR3 DNA reads TGTGCCAGCAGCCAAGTACACTCAGTGAGAGATACGCAGTATTTT.

This clonotype has a count of ten or more. J is TRBJ2-5 and V is TRBV24-1; TRBD2 is a possible D gene (5 bases). Trimming stripped 4 bases from V and 2 bases from J, with 13 bases between. The CDR3 consists of 15 residues. The germline CDR1 and CDR2 sequences are KGHDR and SFDVKD. The CDR3: CATSDPNRGQETQYF. In DNA form, the CDR3 reads TGTGCCACCAGTGACCCGAATCGGGGTCAAGAGACCCAGTACTTC.

This clonotype was recorded many times. V gene TRBV20-1 combines with J gene TRBJ1-6; D unresolved. Germline V CDR1 and CDR2: DFQATT, SNEGSKA (reference sequence). This CDR3 is built from 10 residues. V gave up 0 bases and J gave up 13 bases, with 4 bases separating them. The CDR3: CSARDGPLHF. CDR3 bases: TGCAGTGCTAGAGACGGGCCCCTCCACTTT.

This clonotype was seen many times. The chain uses TRBV6-5 and TRBJ2-3, with a weak D call TRBD1 (6 bases). In germline, CDR1 is MNHEY, CDR2 SVGAGI. Deletions cut 5 bases from V and 8 bases from J, with 20 bases between. The CDR3 length is 15 residues. CDR3 in DNA: TGTGCCAGCAGTCACAAAACAGGGCTTATCGGTACGCAGTATTTT. Translation gives CASSHKTGLIGTQYF.

This clonotype showed up many times. V and J are TRBV5-6 and TRBJ2-5, with a tentative D call TRBD1 (5 bases). This CDR3 has 14 residues. Trimming stripped 1 base from V and 7 bases from J, with 14 bases between. The germline V gene has CDR1 SGHDT and CDR2 YYEEEE. The CDR3 DNA is TGTGCCAGCAGCTTGAGGACGGGTCAGGGGACCCAGTACTTC. Translating it yields CASSLRTGQGTQYF.

This rearrangement joins TRBV19 to TRBJ2-6; TRBD2 matches 7 bases. From germline, CDR1 is LNHDA and CDR2 SQIVND (reference sequence). The V and J ends lost 7 bases and 3 bases, in that order; junction bases with no gene match: 6. The CDR3 covers 15 residues. CDR3 nucleotides: TGTGCCAGTACCGATGGGGGGGATGGGGCCAACGTCCTGACTTTC. As protein: CASTDGGDGANVLTF.

In its sample, this clonotype is medium-sized (0.01 to 0.1%). V usage is TRBV20-1 and J usage is TRBJ1-1, with 8 bases matching TRBD1. Trimming removed 0 bases from V and 4 bases from J; junction bases left unmatched: 4. The CDR3 length is 14 residues. Germline loops: CDR1 DFQATT, CDR2 SNEGSKA (reference sequence). DNA of the CDR3: TGCAGTGCTAGAGAGACAGGGGCCGGCACTGAAGCTTTCTTT. Protein product: CSARETGAGTEAFF.

This clonotype was observed at least ten times. The chain is built from TRBV20-1 and TRBJ1-1, with 9 bases identical to TRBD1. J gave up 1 base and V 2 bases, and 5 bases lay outside the gene matches. The germline V gene has CDR1 DFQATT and CDR2 SNEGSKA (reference sequence). The CDR3 covers 15 residues. The CDR3 reads CSARTDRGENTEAFF. The CDR3 DNA reads as TGCAGTGCTAGAACCGACAGGGGGGAGAACACTGAAGCTTTCTTT.

Many counts were recorded for this clonotype. The V and J genes are TRBV7-2 and TRBJ1-4; D remains ambiguous. V gave up 4 bases and J gave up 8 bases, with 11 bases separating them. The germline CDR1 and CDR2 sequences are SGHTA and FQGNSA. The CDR3 runs to 13 residues. CDR3 nucleotide sequence: TGTGCCAGCAGCTCCACCTCGAGGGAAAAACTGTTTTTT. Its translation is CASSSTSREKLFF.

About this clonotype: A much larger clone lies one base from this, so it may be a read error. The rearrangement uses TRBV7-2 and TRBJ1-3; D gene uncertain. Looked up from germline, CDR1 is SGHTA and CDR2 is FQGNSA. The CDR3 runs to 12 residues. The CDR3 bases are TGTGCCAGCCGCTTTTTTGCCAACACCATATATTTT. Translating it yields CASRFFANTIYF.

This clonotype was detected many times. The chain links TRBV3-1 to TRBJ1-2, with D perhaps matching TRBD1 (5 bases). Germline lookup yields CDR1 LGHDT and CDR2 YNNKEL (reference sequence). CDR3 length: 14 amino acids. The germline V and J ends were trimmed by 5 bases and 4 bases, with 14 bases remaining between them. The CDR3 here is CASSEGGVGYGYTF. In DNA form, the CDR3 reads TGTGCCAGCAGCGAAGGAGGGGTGGGCTATGGCTACACCTTC. Based on the CDR3 plus reference TRBV3-1 and TRBJ1-2, the full variable domain is DTAVSQTPKYLVTQMGNDKSIKCEQNLGHDTMYWYKQDSKKFLKIMFSYNNKELIINETVPNRFSPKSPDKAHLNLHINSLELGDSAVYFCASSEGGVGYGYTFGSGTRLTVV.

Many counts were recorded for this clonotype. CDR3 coding DNA: TGCAGTGCTAGAGAGGGGGCGGTTTATAATTCACCCCTCCACTTT. It yields the protein CSAREGAVYNSPLHF. The chain employs TRBV20-1 and TRBJ1-6; D perhaps matches TRBD1 (6 bases). Germline-derived CDR1 and CDR2 are DFQATT and SNEGSKA (reference sequence). Trimming cost V 0 bases and J 4 bases, with 10 bases left between them. This CDR3 region has 15 residues.

There are many counts of this clonotype. The chain has TRBV20-1 and TRBJ1-1; 10 nucleotides agree with TRBD1. Germline loops: CDR1 DFQATT, CDR2 SNEGSKA (reference sequence). With 2 bases clipped from V and 4 bases from J, the junction kept 10 bases outside the gene matches. The CDR3 length is 16 residues. In DNA, the CDR3 is TGCAGTGCTAGACCCTCAGGAGGACAGGGGGGCACTGAAGCTTTCTTT. Its protein is CSARPSGGQGGTEAFF.

This clonotype was seen at least ten times. V gene TRBV3-1 combines with J gene TRBJ2-7, with no clear D. The CDR3 has 13 residues. Trimming cost V 4 bases and J 4 bases, with 11 bases left between them. CDR1 is LGHDT and CDR2 is YNNKEL in the germline V gene (reference sequence). The CDR3 DNA is TGTGCCAGCAGCCTCAGTCTAAGGTACGAGCAGTACTTC. This gives the protein CASSLSLRYEQYF.